A selection of T cell receptor beta chains follows, all from one sample in a study of shared clonotypes between healthy human individuals. The data were produced by immunoSEQ multiplex PCR, yet TCRdb's version contains in-frame clones alone and is incomplete. This sample yields about 1.9 million clones, of which around 93% are seen a single time; over 1.5% belongs to the top ten. Sequenced: naive CD8+ T cells from PBMCs. These TCRs come from a man younger than 35 in good health. Some clones in this sample may be carry-over from other donors' samples. Both conserved end residues are part of each CDR3. Each record gives: D gene, clone size, V gene, J gene, CDR3 DNA, CDR3 protein. The D gene is left open where the match is weak. Clone size is not always given. Where it is, it says once, few, many or a class for expanded clones.

>-|-|TRBV7-3|TRBJ1-1
TGTGCCAGCAGTTTAGCGGGCCGAGGGGAGACTGAAGCTTTCTTT
CASSLAGRGETEAFF
>TRBD1|once|TRBV29-1|TRBJ2-7
TGCAGCGTTGAAGTGTGGGCAGGGGGCTCCTACGAGCAGTACTTC
CSVEVWAGGSYEQYF
>-|-|TRBV19|TRBJ1-1
TGTGCCAGTAACTGGAGGGGAGGCACTGAAGCTTTCTTT
CASNWRGGTEAFF
>-|-|TRBV25-1|TRBJ2-2
TGTGCCAGCAGTGGTCCGAGACGGAACACCGGGGAGCTGTTTTTT
CASSGPRRNTGELFF
>TRBD2|-|TRBV18|TRBJ2-2
TGTGCCAGCTCAAGGTTCCGGGAGGTTACGAACACCGGGGAGCTGTTTTTT
CASSRFREVTNTGELFF
>TRBD1|-|TRBV19|TRBJ2-5
TGTGCCAGTAGTTCCGGGACAGGGAACCAAGAGACCCAGTACTTC
CASSSGTGNQETQYF
>-|few|TRBV25-1|TRBJ1-1
TGTGCCAGCAGCACAGGGTTCGGCACTGAAGCTTTCTTT
CASSTGFGTEAFF
>TRBD1|-|TRBV6-5|TRBJ2-7
TGTGCCAGCAGTTCCGTGACAGGGGTTTCTTCCGAGCAGTACTTC
CASSSVTGVSSEQYF
>TRBD2|-|TRBV9|TRBJ2-3
TGTGCCAGCAGCGCCGGACTAGCGGGCTACACAGATACGCAGTATTTT
CASSAGLAGYTDTQYF
>-|-|TRBV6-5|TRBJ2-2
TGTGCCAGCAGTCCCCAGACCCCCCCTGGCGGGGAGCTGTTTTTT
CASSPQTPPGGELFF
>TRBD1|-|TRBV10-1|TRBJ2-7
TGCGCCAGCAGTGGAGGGGACAGGGACTACGAGCAGTACTTC
CASSGGDRDYEQYF
>-|-|TRBV27|TRBJ2-1
TGTGCCAGCGGACTCCGTGGGCTAGTCTATGACAATGAGCAGTTCTTC
CASGLRGLVYDNEQFF
>-|-|TRBV10-2|TRBJ2-7
TGCGCCAGCAGTGAGTCCCAGGGTCCCTACGAGCAGTACTTC
CASSESQGPYEQYF
>TRBD1|-|TRBV28|TRBJ2-7
TGTGCCAGCAGTTTACCGACGACCGGGACAGGGTCTGCAGAGCAGTACTTC
CASSLPTTGTGSAEQYF
>-|once|TRBV7-9|TRBJ2-3
TGTGCCAGCAGCTTAAACCAGGGGAGCACAGATACGCAGTATTTT
CASSLNQGSTDTQYF
>TRBD2|-|TRBV4-1|TRBJ2-7
TGCGCCAGCAGCCAAGGGCTAGCGGGAGATCCCGAGTACTTC
CASSQGLAGDPEYF
>TRBD1|-|TRBV28|TRBJ1-1
TGTGCCAGCACAGGTTGGGATGAGTCCGGGACAGGGGTCTTCACTGAAGCTTTCTTT
CASTGWDESGTGVFTEAFF
>TRBD1|once|TRBV4-1|TRBJ2-1
TGCGCCAGCAGCCAAGCCGGACAGGGATACTACAATGAGCAGTTCTTC
CASSQAGQGYYNEQFF
>-|-|TRBV10-3|TRBJ2-7
TGTGCCATCAGTGAGAACGGTTACTACGAGCAGTACTTC
CAISENGYYEQYF
>-|-|TRBV28|TRBJ1-1
TGTGCCAGCAGTTTCCCGACGGATAACACTGAAGCTTTCTTT
CASSFPTDNTEAFF
>TRBD1|-|TRBV10-3|TRBJ2-2
TGTGCCATCAAAGAGGGACAGGGGAACACCGGGGAGCTGTTTTTT
CAIKEGQGNTGELFF
>TRBD1|-|TRBV4-1|TRBJ1-1
TGCGCCAGCAGCCACGTACCGGGGGACAGGGCGTATGAAGCTTTCTTT
CASSHVPGDRAYEAFF
>TRBD2|-|TRBV4-3|TRBJ2-2
TGCGCCAGCAGCCAGGTTCTAGCGGGAGAGGCCGGGGAGCTGTTTTTT
CASSQVLAGEAGELFF
>-|-|TRBV13|TRBJ2-7
TGTGCCAGCAGCTCCCGCCAACTAGCTACCAACGAGCAGTACTTC
CASSSRQLATNEQYF
>-|-|TRBV7-9|TRBJ2-5
TGTGCCAGCAGCTTAGTGGTCAGGGAAGAGACCCAGTACTTC
CASSLVVREETQYF
>-|-|TRBV9|TRBJ2-6
TGTGCCAGCAGTCTAAATGTGGGGGCCCGATCCTCTGGGGCCAACGTCCTGACTTTC
CASSLNVGARSSGANVLTF
>-|-|TRBV7-9|TRBJ2-5
TGTGCCAGCAGCCACAGGGGAGGGGTGAGGGAAGAGACCCAGTACTTC
CASSHRGGVREETQYF
>-|few|TRBV7-9|TRBJ1-2
TGTGCCAGCAGCACCGGGGAGTATGGCTACACCTTC
CASSTGEYGYTF
>-|-|TRBV9|TRBJ2-7
TGTGCCAGCAGCGTAGGGGGAGCAGGGACCCACGAGCAGTACTTC
CASSVGGAGTHEQYF
>TRBD2|-|TRBV18|TRBJ2-3
TGTGCCACCGAGGACCCATCGGCGGGAGGGACAGATACGCAGTATTTT
CATEDPSAGGTDTQYF
>TRBD1|-|TRBV9|TRBJ1-1
TGTGCCAGCAGCTTGACGACAGGGGCGGACACTGAAGCTTTCTTT
CASSLTTGADTEAFF
>TRBD2|-|TRBV5-1|TRBJ2-7
TGCGCCAGCAGGATGACTAGCGGGATGGGGTACGAGCAGTACTTC
CASRMTSGMGYEQYF
>-|few|TRBV5-1|TRBJ1-1
TGCGCCAGCAGCTTGAACAGTGGGGACACTGAAGCTTTCTTT
CASSLNSGDTEAFF
>TRBD1|-|TRBV4-1|TRBJ1-3
TGCGCCAGCAGCCAAAACGTCGGACAGGGGGTCAACACCATATATTTT
CASSQNVGQGVNTIYF
>TRBD1|once|TRBV4-1|TRBJ2-7
TGCGCCAGCAGCGACGGCAGGGACAGCTACGAGCAGTACTTC
CASSDGRDSYEQYF
>-|-|TRBV11-2|TRBJ2-2
TGTGCCGCGCTACAAATCCTCACCGGGGAGCTGTTTTTT
CAALQILTGELFF
>TRBD1|-|TRBV7-3|TRBJ2-7
TGTGCCAGCAGGGAAGGACAGGGGGCTTACCACGAGCAGTACTTC
CASREGQGAYHEQYF
>-|-|TRBV28|TRBJ1-2
TGTGCCAGCAGTCCCCGACACGCTAACTATGGCTACACCTTC
CASSPRHANYGYTF